This entry describes one TCR beta chain. Sample-barcoded 5' priming and a J-beta primer mix drove a second PCR of roughly 7 to 11 cycles. In TCRdb, the 5' RACE reads were re-called with MiXCR into one record per CDR3 protein. This sample carries 1.5 million or so distinct CDR3 sequences, about 42% of them seen once, and the ten largest clones take about 3.8%. The sample originates from a study of blood T cells in healthy people across ages. The sample, 7.5 to 10 milliliters of peripheral blood, was drawn from each donor. The receptor's source is a woman aged 18-29 years in good health. Sequenced sample: blood.

CDR3 residues: CASSPLSSRSQHF. DNA of the CDR3: TGTGCCAGCAGTCCGCTCTCGTCAAGGTCCCAGCATTTT. This chain connects TRBV27 to TRBJ1-5; D unclear. In germline, CDR1 is MNHEY, CDR2 SMNVEV (reference sequence). The germline V and J ends were trimmed by 5 bases and 11 bases, with 16 bases remaining between them. CDR3 length: 13 residues.